These T cell receptor beta chains were read from a single sample in a study of neurological immune-mediated disorders. One entry per CDR3 protein, called by TCRdb with MiXCR from the 5' RACE reads. The sample shows under 50,000 distinct CDR3 sequences, over 10% of them seen only once. Sequenced sample: PBMCs. The source is a male donor with HTLV-1-associated myelopathy (HAM/TSP). Each CDR3 is given with its conserved first and last residue. The order of the fields is D gene, V gene, J gene, clone size, CDR3 protein, CDR3 DNA. The D gene is left open where the match is weak. Clone size is stated in some rows and not others, as once, few, many or a class when expanded.

d_call: .; v_call: TRBV3-1; j_call: TRBJ2-5; clone_size: many; cdr3_aa: CASSQDIGPQETQYF; cdr3_nt: TGTGCCAGCAGCCAAGACATTGGGCCCCAAGAGACCCAGTACTTC
d_call: .; v_call: TRBV20-1; j_call: TRBJ1-4; clone_size: many; cdr3_aa: CSASRSGEKLFF; cdr3_nt: TGCAGTGCTAGCCGCTCTGGGGAAAAACTGTTTTTT
d_call: .; v_call: TRBV7-9; j_call: TRBJ1-6; clone_size: many; cdr3_aa: CASRSTGGQGSPLHF; cdr3_nt: TGTGCCAGCAGATCAACTGGGGGGCAAGGCTCACCCCTCCACTTT
d_call: TRBD1; v_call: TRBV20-1; j_call: TRBJ1-2; clone_size: few; cdr3_aa: CSDGKQQGVDYGYTF; cdr3_nt: TGCAGTGACGGAAAGCAACAGGGGGTTGATTATGGCTACACCTTC
d_call: .; v_call: TRBV6-5; j_call: TRBJ2-2; clone_size: many; cdr3_aa: CASTRSEGANTGELFF; cdr3_nt: TGTGCCAGCACGCGTTCGGAGGGGGCCAACACCGGGGAGCTGTTTTTT
d_call: .; v_call: TRBV7-8; j_call: TRBJ2-7; clone_size: many; cdr3_aa: CASSLAPSQPYEQYF; cdr3_nt: TGTGCCAGCAGCTTAGCGCCCTCACAGCCTTACGAGCAGTACTTC
d_call: TRBD2; v_call: TRBV20-1; j_call: TRBJ2-2; clone_size: many; cdr3_aa: CSAPLIGRGDNTGELFF; cdr3_nt: TGCAGTGCTCCCCTTATAGGGCGGGGGGACAACACCGGGGAGCTGTTTTTT
d_call: .; v_call: TRBV7-6; j_call: TRBJ2-7; clone_size: .; cdr3_aa: CASNLAFTSYEQYF; cdr3_nt: TGTGCCAGCAACTTAGCGTTTACCTCCTACGAGCAGTACTTC
d_call: .; v_call: TRBV5-1; j_call: TRBJ1-4; clone_size: many; cdr3_aa: CASARDWNEKLFF; cdr3_nt: TGCGCCAGCGCCCGGGACTGGAACGAAAAACTGTTTTTT
d_call: .; v_call: TRBV19; j_call: TRBJ1-1; clone_size: .; cdr3_aa: CASSIDGTPNTEAFF; cdr3_nt: TGTGCCAGTAGTATTGACGGGACGCCGAACACTGAAGCTTTCTTT
d_call: .; v_call: TRBV7-3; j_call: TRBJ2-1; clone_size: once; cdr3_aa: CASSSPRSYNEQFF; cdr3_nt: TGTGCCAGCAGCAGTCCCCGCTCCTACAATGAGCAGTTCTTC
d_call: TRBD1; v_call: TRBV9; j_call: TRBJ1-1; clone_size: .; cdr3_aa: CASSVTQGADTEAFF; cdr3_nt: TGTGCCAGCAGCGTAACCCAGGGGGCGGACACTGAAGCTTTCTTT
d_call: .; v_call: TRBV29-1; j_call: TRBJ1-1; clone_size: many; cdr3_aa: CSAELVNTEAFF; cdr3_nt: TGCAGCGCCGAACTCGTAAACACTGAAGCTTTCTTT
d_call: .; v_call: TRBV5-1; j_call: TRBJ2-1; clone_size: many; cdr3_aa: CASSTGTYNEQFF; cdr3_nt: TGCGCCAGCAGCACTGGGACCTACAATGAGCAGTTCTTC
d_call: .; v_call: TRBV20-1; j_call: TRBJ2-3; clone_size: many; cdr3_aa: CSASYTDTQYF; cdr3_nt: TGCAGTGCTAGCTACACAGATACGCAGTATTTT
d_call: TRBD1; v_call: TRBV7-2; j_call: TRBJ2-7; clone_size: many; cdr3_aa: CASSLEGGQGVSRQYF; cdr3_nt: TGTGCCAGCAGCTTAGAGGGGGGACAGGGGGTTTCGAGGCAGTACTTC
d_call: TRBD1; v_call: TRBV5-6; j_call: TRBJ1-1; clone_size: many; cdr3_aa: CASSSGQGARTEAFF; cdr3_nt: TGTGCCAGCAGCTCTGGACAGGGGGCGCGTACTGAAGCTTTCTTT
d_call: TRBD2; v_call: TRBV5-5; j_call: TRBJ2-3; clone_size: many; cdr3_aa: CARTTRGGGADTQYF; cdr3_nt: TGTGCCAGGACGACAAGGGGCGGGGGGGCAGATACGCAGTATTTT
d_call: .; v_call: TRBV10-3; j_call: TRBJ2-5; clone_size: many; cdr3_aa: CAISGGVPQETQYF; cdr3_nt: TGTGCCATCAGTGGCGGGGTCCCGCAAGAGACCCAGTACTTC
d_call: .; v_call: TRBV15; j_call: TRBJ1-1; clone_size: many; cdr3_aa: CATSRDSTEAFF; cdr3_nt: TGTGCCACCAGCAGAGATAGTACTGAAGCTTTCTTT
d_call: TRBD1; v_call: TRBV2; j_call: TRBJ1-1; clone_size: .; cdr3_aa: CASNRRTGENTEAFF; cdr3_nt: TGTGCCAGCAATCGCCGGACAGGAGAGAACACTGAAGCTTTCTTT
d_call: .; v_call: TRBV20-1; j_call: TRBJ1-2; clone_size: many; cdr3_aa: CSAGDPGYGYTF; cdr3_nt: TGCAGTGCTGGGGATCCGGGTTATGGCTACACCTTC
d_call: .; v_call: TRBV20-1; j_call: TRBJ2-2; clone_size: .; cdr3_aa: CSARGVGTGELFF; cdr3_nt: TGCAGTGCTAGGGGGGTTGGCACCGGGGAGCTGTTTTTT
d_call: .; v_call: TRBV10-3; j_call: TRBJ2-1; clone_size: .; cdr3_aa: CAISGQAYNEKFF; cdr3_nt: TGTGCCATCAGTGGACAGGCGTACAATGAGAAGTTCTTC
d_call: .; v_call: TRBV12-3/TRBV12-4; j_call: TRBJ1-1; clone_size: few; cdr3_aa: CASRKNGEMNTEAFF; cdr3_nt: TGTGCCAGCAGGAAGAACGGAGAAATGAACACTGAAGCTTTCTTT
d_call: .; v_call: TRBV3-1; j_call: TRBJ1-2; clone_size: .; cdr3_aa: CASSILLHVNYGYTF; cdr3_nt: TGTGCCAGCAGTATTCTACTTCACGTAAACTATGGCTACACCTTC
d_call: TRBD1; v_call: TRBV29-1; j_call: TRBJ2-7; clone_size: many; cdr3_aa: CSVESGQGYEQYF; cdr3_nt: TGCAGCGTTGAATCGGGACAGGGTTACGAGCAGTACTTC
d_call: .; v_call: TRBV20-1; j_call: TRBJ1-1; clone_size: many; cdr3_aa: CSARLQGAPEAFF; cdr3_nt: TGCAGTGCTAGACTACAGGGCGCCCCTGAAGCTTTCTTT
d_call: .; v_call: TRBV27; j_call: TRBJ2-3; clone_size: many; cdr3_aa: CASSLSRAGPLDTQYF; cdr3_nt: TGTGCCAGCAGTTTATCGAGGGCGGGGCCTTTGGATACGCAGTATTTT
d_call: .; v_call: TRBV20-1; j_call: TRBJ2-2; clone_size: many; cdr3_aa: CSARVTRSNTGELFF; cdr3_nt: TGCAGTGCTAGGGTCACACGATCGAACACCGGGGAGCTGTTTTTT
d_call: .; v_call: TRBV20-1; j_call: TRBJ2-7; clone_size: many; cdr3_aa: CSARRDGGSYEQYF; cdr3_nt: TGCAGTGCTAGAAGGGACGGAGGCTCCTACGAGCAGTACTTC
d_call: .; v_call: TRBV7-2; j_call: TRBJ1-6; clone_size: many; cdr3_aa: CASSLLPVSSYNSPLHF; cdr3_nt: TGTGCCAGCAGCTTACTACCTGTTAGCTCCTATAATTCACCCCTCCACTTT
d_call: TRBD1; v_call: TRBV28; j_call: TRBJ2-7; clone_size: few; cdr3_aa: CASNHPGTASYEQYF; cdr3_nt: TGTGCCAGCAACCATCCCGGGACAGCCTCCTACGAGCAGTACTTC
d_call: .; v_call: TRBV15; j_call: TRBJ1-5; clone_size: once; cdr3_aa: CATSREDQPQNF; cdr3_nt: TGTGCCACCAGCAGAGAGGATCAGCCCCAGAATTTT
d_call: .; v_call: TRBV2; j_call: TRBJ1-5; clone_size: .; cdr3_aa: CASSEDWSADQPQHF; cdr3_nt: TGTGCCAGCAGTGAAGATTGGTCAGCGGATCAGCCCCAGCATTTT